This T cell receptor beta chain was obtained from a study of shared clonotypes between healthy human individuals. As regards this clone: Its antigen is currently unknown. Other DNA sequences in the same sample also yield this CDR3.

Once extracted for a subset, genomic DNA was divided evenly among several immunoSEQ plates. The data were produced by immunoSEQ multiplex PCR, yet TCRdb's version contains in-frame clones alone and is incomplete. The data hold approximately 2.3 million clones, with approximately 95% observed a single time. Notes on the study in general: Around 5% was the fraction of naive CD4 clonotypes found shared across several donors. An expected dependence of interdonor clonotype sharing on sequencing depth was noted.

The germline V and J ends were trimmed by 0 bases and 3 bases, with 10 bases remaining between them. In germline, CDR1 is SGDLS, CDR2 YYNGEE. This CDR3 comprises 15 residues. V usage is TRBV9 and J usage is TRBJ2-1, with D possibly matching TRBD2 (6 bases). The sample comprised naive CD4+ T cells from PBMCs. Noted subset: CD45RA+ positively selected. The sequence was collected from a man younger than 30 in good health. Some clones in this sample may be carry-over from other donors' samples. The DNA of the CDR3 is TGTGCCAGCAGCGTAGCGGGAGATTTCTACAATGAGCAGTTCTTC. Translated, it gives CASSVAGDFYNEQFF.